This TCR beta chain derives from a study of CD8 T cells in Susac syndrome (dated by TCRdb to between 2019 and 2020). Turning to the overall study: Whether CD8+ T cell activation and differentiation in Susac syndrome was antigen driven was tested using repertoire sequencing.

Results the study describes overall, beyond this receptor: The study acknowledged that relatively few individuals were included in the TCR sequencing and HLA analysis.

This clonotype was counted between two and nine times. Which antigen it targets is not known. There are no base qualities to consult, and no much larger clone falls within one base. RNA was extracted using the RNeasy kit, and roughly 0.45 to 1 microgram was reverse transcribed with random hexamers. The immunoSEQ multiplex PCR assay, covering 54 Vbeta and 13 Jbeta segments, was used to amplify TCR beta CDR3 regions. PCR amplification bias was corrected by using a synthetic template baseline for primer optimization and computational correction. The source study handled its data this way. Only productive sequences were kept, with reads annotated to V, D and J genes according to IMGT and analyzed in immunoSEQ Analyzer. Clonality was computed as one minus Shannon entropy normalized by log2 of the number of productive unique sequences. Public and private clones were assessed among the 100 most prevalent clones of each patient and control. Clones were defined as Susac-specific if absent from the healthy and MS cohorts, from approximately 1,100 published viral clones and from other ImmuneACCESS disease sequences. The public reads were quality trimmed at Q25 with fastp and then assembled into clones with MiXCR by TCRdb, keeping productive beta chains. Every entry covers one CDR3 protein and lists the most common genes and DNA from its rows. TCRdb's processing, not the authors' own work, is the source of the V and J calls. The sample records approximately 160,000 distinct CDR3 sequences, roughly 94% of which are singletons. The ten most abundant clones make up around 0.093% of the sample.

The CDR3 spans 15 residues, from the cysteine through the phenylalanine. Only the CDR3 region is kept as DNA, spanning 45 bases read in frame from base 1. The CDR1 and CDR2 encoded by the germline V gene (reference sequence) are DFQATT and SNEGSKA. From V the trimming removes 0 bases and from J it removes 2 bases, while the gene matches leave 4 bases of the junction unaccounted for. High-throughput TCR beta sequencing profiled peripheral blood CD8+ and CD4+ T cells from healthy donors, Susac syndrome patients and multiple sclerosis patients. The multiple sclerosis controls were treatment-naive patients whose relapsing-remitting disease, either stable or active, fulfilled the revised McDonald criteria. CD8+ TEMRA cells were enriched by FACS, while bulk CD8+ and CD4+ T cells were purified by magnetic negative isolation. Blood was drawn into EDTA tubes, processed within 24 hours, and PBMCs were isolated by density gradient centrifugation. PBMCs intended for TCR sequencing were cryopreserved in liquid nitrogen and were subsequently thawed in a 37 degrees C water bath. The sorted or isolated CD4+, CD8+ and CD8+ TEMRA cells reached a purity of at least 90%.

Sequenced material: CD4+ T cells from PBMCs. Rearrangement joined TRBV20-1 to TRBJ2-5; 9 middle bases align to TRBD2. This sequence originates from a human donor with multiple sclerosis. The encoded CDR3 is CSARDRLAGQETQYF. The DNA sequence follows: TGCAGTGCTAGAGATCGGCTAGCGGGACAAGAGACCCAGTACTTC.